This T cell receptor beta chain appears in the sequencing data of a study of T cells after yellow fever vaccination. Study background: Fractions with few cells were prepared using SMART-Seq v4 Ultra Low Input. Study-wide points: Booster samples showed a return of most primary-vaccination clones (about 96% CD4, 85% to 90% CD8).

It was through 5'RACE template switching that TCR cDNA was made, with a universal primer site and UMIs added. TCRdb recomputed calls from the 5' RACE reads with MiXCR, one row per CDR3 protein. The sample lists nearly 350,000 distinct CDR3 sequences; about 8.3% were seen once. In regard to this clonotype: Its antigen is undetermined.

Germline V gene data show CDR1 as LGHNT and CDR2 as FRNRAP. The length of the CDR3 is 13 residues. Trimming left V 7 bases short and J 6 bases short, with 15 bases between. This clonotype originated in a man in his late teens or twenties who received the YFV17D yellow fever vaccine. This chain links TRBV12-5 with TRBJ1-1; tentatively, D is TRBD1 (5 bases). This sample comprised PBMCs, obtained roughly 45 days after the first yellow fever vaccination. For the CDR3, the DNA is TGTGCTAGTGCCCCGGGACGGGGATCTGAAGCTTTCTTT. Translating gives CASAPGRGSEAFF.